This TCR beta chain derives from a study of T cell responses to AZD1222 COVID-19 vaccine. In the study overall: It was second doses at about 4 or about 12 weeks that were pooled. Study-level findings and limits: Reportedly, nearly half of unique spike TCRs recognized epitopes outside B.1.351/B.1.1.7 mutations. Elevations in Spike-specific TCR breadth and depth followed administration of two AZD1222 doses.

As to this clone: The antigen is unknown.

This CDR3 comprises 13 residues. V shed 7 bases and J 2 bases; nucleotides not matched to a gene: 5. Germline V gene lookup returns CDR1 MDHEN and CDR2 SYDVKM. Here immunoSEQ multiplex PCR was the method, and the copy in TCRdb shows in-frame clones only, minus some. The profile shows about 90,000 clones, 65% to 90% of them singletons. This material consisted of peripheral blood, taken on day 0 of AZD1222 vaccination. This TCR came from an adult in good health. The rearrangement uses TRBV28 and TRBJ2-7; 7 bases fit TRBD1. The CDR3 loop is CASKTQGTYEQYF. The CDR3 DNA sequence: TGTGCCAGCAAGACACAGGGGACCTACGAGCAGTACTTC. Supplemented by reference TRBV28 and TRBJ2-7, the full variable domain reads DVKVTQSSRYLVKRTGEKVFLECVQDMDHENMFWYRQDPGLGLRLIYFSYDVKMKEKGDIPEGYSVSREKKERFSLILESASTNQTSMYLCASKTQGTYEQYFGPGTRLTVT.